The clone carrying this TCR beta chain was observed a few times. The antigen is not known. The data stem from a study of cytomegalovirus exposure and HLA in healthy donors. Study results and caveats: Later, an analysis found that TCR clusters from the first cohort tended to co-occur in the roughly 120 validation repertoires. The classifier reportedly diagnosed cytomegalovirus status with high sensitivity and specificity.

Germline V gene lookup returns CDR1 MNHEY and CDR2 SVGAGI. The CDR3 has 13 residues. V lost 8 bases and J 7 bases, leaving 14 bases between the germline ends. Using immunoSEQ multiplex PCR, the repertoire was profiled, and TCRdb retains in-frame clones only, with some absent. The sample includes about 110,000 clones, approximately 86% of them seen just once. V is TRBV6-5 and J is TRBJ2-2; D perhaps matches TRBD2 (5 bases). Material: PBMCs. The sequence was collected from a woman under 30 in good health and CMV-seronegative. Written as DNA, the CDR3 is TGTGCCAGCGGAGCGGTCTCCGGCGGGGAGCTGTTTTTT. It encodes CASGAVSGGELFF.